The next 21 T cell receptor beta chains were all read from a single sample in a study of cytomegalovirus exposure and HLA in healthy donors. 13 Jbeta primers and 60 Vbeta primers were used for the PCR. The data were produced by immunoSEQ multiplex PCR, yet TCRdb's version contains in-frame clones alone and is incomplete. The data show some 220,000 clones, 77% seen once. Specimen: PBMCs. Receptor source: a woman aged 55-69 years in good health and CMV-seropositive.

This clone occurred a few times. The J gene is TRBJ2-7, the V gene TRBV11-3; 7 bases are shared with TRBD1. The CDR3 totals 14 residues. Trimming at V came to 5 bases and at J to 2 bases, leaving 6 bases not matched to a gene. Looked up from germline, CDR1 is SGHNT and CDR2 is YENEEA. CDR3 amino acids: CASSPWDRPYEQYF. The CDR3 DNA reads as TGTGCCAGCAGCCCATGGGACAGACCCTACGAGCAGTACTTC.

The V and J genes are TRBV11-2 and TRBJ2-2; D uncertain. The CDR3 loop spans 14 amino acids. Trimming took off 1 base at V and 1 base at J, with 4 bases between the two ends. CDR1 is SGHAT and CDR2 is FQNNGV in the germline V gene. The CDR3 DNA sequence: TGTGCCAGCAGCTTAGCCCGGAACACCGGGGAGCTGTTTTTT. Its translation is CASSLARNTGELFF.

This clone was seen a single time. The V gene is TRBV5-1, the J gene TRBJ2-1, with 14 bases aligning to TRBD2. The J segment lost 4 bases and the V segment lost 0 bases, leaving 3 bases of the junction unmatched. Germline V CDR1 and CDR2: SGHRS, YFSETQ. The CDR3 totals 17 residues. The CDR3 DNA reads TGCGCCAGCAGCTTGGGGGGACTAGCGGGAGTTTACAATGAGCAGTTCTTC. This gives the protein CASSLGGLAGVYNEQFF.

This clone was observed once. J is TRBJ2-7 and V is TRBV21-1; TRBD2 was called by the table and not checked on the DNA. TRBV21-1 is noted as a pseudogene. The CDR3 is 15 amino acids. CDR3 amino acids: CASSQGLAGVYEQYF. For the CDR3, the DNA is TGTGCCAGCAGTCAAGGACTAGCGGGAGTCTACGAGCAGTACTTC.

The CDR3 DNA sequence: TGTGCCAGCAGTTTAACAGGGGCCTACAATGAGCAGTTCTTC. It codes for CASSLTGAYNEQFF. This chain joins TRBV6-6 and TRBJ2-1, with 7 positions matching TRBD1. The germline gives CDR1 MNHNY, CDR2 SVGAGI (reference sequence). There are 14 residues in the CDR3. The V segment lost 4 bases and the J segment 2 bases; nucleotides outside the gene matches: 2.

This clone was observed a handful of times. V gene TRBV7-2 combines with J gene TRBJ1-5; D possibly corresponds to TRBD1 (6 bases). Looked up from germline, CDR1 is SGHTA and CDR2 is FQGNSA. Between the trimmed V and J ends, which lost 1 base and 2 bases, there was a span of 9 bases. CDR3 length: 15 amino acids. The CDR3 region has the DNA TGTGCCAGCAGCTTAGAGCCAGGGGGCAATCAGCCCCAGCATTTT. Amino acids: CASSLEPGGNQPQHF.

This clone was counted once. This chain uses TRBV6-1 with TRBJ2-5; no definite D call. CDR3 length: 14 amino acids. The germline V and J ends were trimmed by 0 bases and 7 bases, with 12 bases remaining between them. CDR1 MNHNS and CDR2 SASEGT come from the germline V gene. In DNA, the CDR3 is TGTGCCAGCAGTGAAGCCCCGCAGCCGGGGACCCAGTACTTC. Translating gives CASSEAPQPGTQYF.

V gene TRBV19 combines with J gene TRBJ1-3; 11 nucleotides align to TRBD1. This CDR3 is 15 amino acids long. The V and J ends lost 8 bases and 4 bases, in that order; junction bases with no gene match: 7. Germline V CDR1 and CDR2: LNHDA, SQIVND (reference sequence). CDR3 in amino acids: CASWTGGVGGNTIYF. CDR3 nucleotide sequence: TGTGCCAGTTGGACAGGGGGCGTTGGAGGAAACACCATATATTTT.

The chain uses TRBV19 and TRBJ1-2, with D possibly TRBD1 on 6 matching bases. The V gene lost 6 bases and the J gene lost 5 bases, with 7 bases spanning the gap. CDR1 and CDR2 from the germline V gene are LNHDA and SQIVND (reference sequence). The CDR3 extends over 11 amino acids. CDR3: CASRQGYGYTF. The CDR3 nucleotides are TGTGCCAGTAGACAGGGATATGGCTACACCTTC.

The rearrangement uses TRBV10-2 and TRBJ2-7; 7 nucleotides align to TRBD1. The V gene's germline CDR1 is WSHSY and CDR2 SAAADI. There are 14 residues in the CDR3. Trimming removed 4 bases from V and 7 bases from J; junction bases left unmatched: 10. The CDR3 bases are TGCGCCAGCAGTGGGGACGAGGGGGCGCTTGAGCAGTACTTC. Translation gives CASSGDEGALEQYF.

The chain joins TRBV29-1 to TRBJ2-6, with D uncertain. There are 13 residues in the CDR3. Deletions cut 3 bases from V and 3 bases from J, with 6 bases between. CDR1 and CDR2 (germline): SQVTM, ANQGSEA. The CDR3 coding sequence is TGCAGCGTTGATCTCAGTGGGGCCAACGTCCTGACTTTC. Protein sequence: CSVDLSGANVLTF.

This chain uses TRBV7-2 with TRBJ2-7; D is uncertain. The V gene lost 5 bases and the J gene lost 6 bases, with 14 bases spanning the gap. The CDR3 consists of 13 residues. In germline, CDR1 is SGHTA, CDR2 FQGNSA. Here the CDR3 reads CASSPLERGEQYF. The CDR3 coding sequence is TGTGCCAGCAGCCCCCTGGAGCGTGGCGAGCAGTACTTC.

This clone came up once. The chain links TRBV13 to TRBJ2-7; unclear D gene. From germline, CDR1 is PRHDT and CDR2 FYEKMQ (reference sequence). The CDR3 extends over 12 amino acids. V was pared by 4 bases and J by 5 bases, with 9 bases between. The CDR3 DNA sequence: TGTGCCAGCAGCTGGAGTATGGACGAGCAGTACTTC. Translated: CASSWSMDEQYF.

This chain links TRBV28 with TRBJ2-7; possibly TRBD1 for D (5 bases). V was pared by 1 base and J by 3 bases, with 10 bases between. Germline CDR1 is MDHEN and CDR2 is SYDVKM. The length of the CDR3 is 14 residues. CDR3 DNA: TGTGCCAGCAGTTTATTGGGGCAGCTCTACGAGCAGTACTTC. Translating gives CASSLLGQLYEQYF.

V usage is TRBV19 and J usage is TRBJ2-1; D may be TRBD1 (6 bases). This CDR3 comprises 14 residues. The V and J ends lost 6 bases and 6 bases respectively, with 15 bases between them. The germline V gene has CDR1 LNHDA and CDR2 SQIVND (reference sequence). The CDR3, as DNA: TGTGCCAGTAGGGACCCCCTACAGGGCAATGAGCAGTTCTTC. Residues: CASRDPLQGNEQFF.

The chain couples TRBV27 to TRBJ2-1; the match to TRBD2 covers 9 bases. V shed 2 bases, J shed 2 bases, and the junction held 1 base outside the gene matches. CDR1 MNHEY and CDR2 SMNVEV come from the germline V gene (reference sequence). The CDR3 runs 15 residues. This CDR3 is CASSLGGRAYNEQFF. CDR3 nucleotides: TGTGCCAGCAGTTTAGGCGGGAGGGCCTACAATGAGCAGTTCTTC.

This clone turned up a few times. The CDR3 coding sequence is TGTGCCAGCAGCTTGACAGGGAGGAAACTGTTTTTT. Amino acids: CASSLTGRKLFF. The chain employs TRBV2 and TRBJ1-4; TRBD1 matches at 7 bases. Germline loops: CDR1 SNHLY, CDR2 FYNNEI. There are 12 residues in the CDR3. The V gene end was trimmed by 6 bases and the J gene end by 11 bases; junction bases not matched to a gene: 6.

The chain has TRBV7-2 and TRBJ2-7; 8 nucleotides agree with TRBD2. With 2 bases clipped from V and 0 bases from J, the junction kept 3 bases outside the gene matches. Germline CDR1 is SGHTA and CDR2 is FQGNSA. The CDR3 is 15 residues long. Written as DNA, the CDR3 is TGTGCCAGCAGCTTAAGGCGGGGGGACTCCTACGAGCAGTACTTC. Amino acids: CASSLRRGDSYEQYF.

This clone was detected only a few times. The chain couples TRBV6-5 to TRBJ1-2; 8 bases line up with TRBD1. With V trimmed by 6 bases and J by 4 bases, 4 bases remained unmatched. CDR1 MNHEY and CDR2 SVGAGI come from the germline V gene. The CDR3 contains 13 residues. CDR3 loop: CASSSGQGYGYTF. CDR3 nucleotide sequence: TGTGCCAGCAGCTCTGGACAGGGCTATGGCTACACCTTC.

This chain connects TRBV10-3 to TRBJ2-1, with D possibly being TRBD2 (5 bases). V was pared by 6 bases and J by 6 bases, with 18 bases between. Germline assignment: CDR1 ENHRY and CDR2 SYGVKD. This CDR3 is built from 15 residues. CDR3 nucleotides: TGTGCCATCAGAGCGGTTATGGCTGGCACCAATGAGCAGTTCTTC. Amino acid sequence: CAIRAVMAGTNEQFF.

The chain couples TRBV6-1 to TRBJ1-4; D is unclear. V was shortened by 8 bases and J by 3 bases, with 16 bases between the two germline ends. Germline CDR1 and CDR2: MNHNS and SASEGT. This CDR3 is 15 amino acids long. The chain's CDR3 is CASQANGVANEKLFF. CDR3 DNA: TGTGCCAGCCAAGCTAACGGGGTGGCTAATGAAAAACTGTTTTTT.